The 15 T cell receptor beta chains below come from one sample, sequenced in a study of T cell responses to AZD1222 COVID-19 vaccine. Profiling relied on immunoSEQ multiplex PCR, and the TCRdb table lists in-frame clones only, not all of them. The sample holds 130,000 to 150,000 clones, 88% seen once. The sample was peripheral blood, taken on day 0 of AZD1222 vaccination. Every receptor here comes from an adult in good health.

CDR3 sequence reads: CASSLWGSYLNTEAFF. CDR3 bases: TGTGCCAGCAGCTTGTGGGGGTCTTATTTGAACACTGAAGCTTTCTTT. The chain links TRBV5-6 to TRBJ1-1; maybe TRBD1 (5 bases). CDR1 and CDR2 (germline): SGHDT, YYEEEE. Trimming took 1 base from V and 0 from J, leaving 13 bases between them. This CDR3 comprises 16 residues.

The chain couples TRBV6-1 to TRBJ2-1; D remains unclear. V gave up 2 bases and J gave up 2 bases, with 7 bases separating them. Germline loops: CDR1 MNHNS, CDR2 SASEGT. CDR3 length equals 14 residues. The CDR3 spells CASSEFKTYNEQFF. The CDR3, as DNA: TGTGCCAGCAGTGAATTTAAAACCTACAATGAGCAGTTCTTC.

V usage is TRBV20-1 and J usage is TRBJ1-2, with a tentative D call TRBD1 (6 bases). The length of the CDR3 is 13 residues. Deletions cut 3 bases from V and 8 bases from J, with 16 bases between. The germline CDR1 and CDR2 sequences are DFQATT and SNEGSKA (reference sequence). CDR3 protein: CSASPSSGEGYTF. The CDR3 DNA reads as TGCAGTGCTAGTCCTTCCTCAGGGGAAGGCTACACCTTC.

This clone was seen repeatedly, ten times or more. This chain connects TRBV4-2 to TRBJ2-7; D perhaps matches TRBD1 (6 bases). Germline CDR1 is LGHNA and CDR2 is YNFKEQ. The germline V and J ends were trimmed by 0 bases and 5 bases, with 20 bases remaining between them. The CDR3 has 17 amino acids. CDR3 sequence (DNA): TGTGCCAGCAGCCAAGATCATACCGGGACAAGGATGAACGAGCAGTACTTC. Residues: CASSQDHTGTRMNEQYF.

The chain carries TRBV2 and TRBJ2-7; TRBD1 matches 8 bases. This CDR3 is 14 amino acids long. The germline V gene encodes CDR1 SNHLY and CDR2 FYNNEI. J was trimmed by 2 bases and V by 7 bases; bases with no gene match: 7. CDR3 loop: CASNRDRPTYEQYF. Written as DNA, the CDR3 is TGTGCCAGCAACCGGGACAGGCCAACCTACGAGCAGTACTTC. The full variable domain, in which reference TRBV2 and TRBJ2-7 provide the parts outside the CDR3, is EPEVTQTPSHQVTQMGQEVILRCVPISNHLYFYWYRQILGQKVEFLVSFYNNEISEKSEIFDDQFSVERPDGSNFTLKIRSTKLEDSAMYFCASNRDRPTYEQYFGPGTRLTVT.

CDR3 bases: TGTGCCAGCAGTCCCCTAGGACAGGGAGATCAGCCCCAGCATTTT. Translated, it gives CASSPLGQGDQPQHF. The chain carries TRBV28 and TRBJ1-5; 8 bases fit TRBD1. Germline-derived CDR1 and CDR2 are MDHEN and SYDVKM. This CDR3 comprises 15 residues. V lost 5 bases, J lost 5 bases, and 8 bases stayed unmatched. Looking up the rest from reference TRBV28 and TRBJ1-5 gives the full variable domain: DVKVTQSSRYLVKRTGEKVFLECVQDMDHENMFWYRQDPGLGLRLIYFSYDVKMKEKGDIPEGYSVSREKKERFSLILESASTNQTSMYLCASSPLGQGDQPQHFGDGTRLSIL.

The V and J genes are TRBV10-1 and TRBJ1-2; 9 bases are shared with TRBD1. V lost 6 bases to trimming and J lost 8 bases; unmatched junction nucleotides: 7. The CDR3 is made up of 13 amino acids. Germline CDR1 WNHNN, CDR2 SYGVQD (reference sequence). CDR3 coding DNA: TGCGCCAGCAGAGACAGGGGGATGGGAGGCTACACCTTC. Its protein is CASRDRGMGGYTF.

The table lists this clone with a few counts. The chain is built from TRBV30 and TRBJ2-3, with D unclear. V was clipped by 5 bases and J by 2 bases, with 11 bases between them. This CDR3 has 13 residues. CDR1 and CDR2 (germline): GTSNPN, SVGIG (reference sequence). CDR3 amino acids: CAWARIITDTQYF. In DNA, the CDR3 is TGTGCCTGGGCCCGAATAATCACAGATACGCAGTATTTT.

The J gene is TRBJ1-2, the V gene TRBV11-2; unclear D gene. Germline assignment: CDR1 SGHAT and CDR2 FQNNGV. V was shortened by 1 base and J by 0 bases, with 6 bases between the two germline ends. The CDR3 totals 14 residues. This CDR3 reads CASSLGVANYGYTF. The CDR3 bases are TGTGCCAGCAGCTTAGGCGTAGCTAACTATGGCTACACCTTC.

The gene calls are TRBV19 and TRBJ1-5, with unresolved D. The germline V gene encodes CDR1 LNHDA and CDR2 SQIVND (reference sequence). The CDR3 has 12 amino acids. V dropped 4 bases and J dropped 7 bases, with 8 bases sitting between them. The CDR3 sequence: CASSTTNQPQHF. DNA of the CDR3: TGTGCCAGTAGTACGACGAACCAGCCCCAGCATTTT.

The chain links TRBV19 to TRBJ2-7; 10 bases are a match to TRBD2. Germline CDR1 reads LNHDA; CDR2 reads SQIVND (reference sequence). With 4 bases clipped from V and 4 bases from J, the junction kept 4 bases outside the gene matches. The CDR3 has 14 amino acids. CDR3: CASSTQRGGYEQYF. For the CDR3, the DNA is TGTGCCAGTAGTACCCAGCGGGGGGGGTACGAGCAGTACTTC.

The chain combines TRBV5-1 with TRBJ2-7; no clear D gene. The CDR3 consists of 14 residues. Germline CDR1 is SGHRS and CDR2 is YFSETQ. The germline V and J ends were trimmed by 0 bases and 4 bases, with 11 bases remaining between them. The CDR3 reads CASSLAGYGYEQYF. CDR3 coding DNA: TGCGCCAGCAGCTTGGCAGGTTATGGATACGAGCAGTACTTC.

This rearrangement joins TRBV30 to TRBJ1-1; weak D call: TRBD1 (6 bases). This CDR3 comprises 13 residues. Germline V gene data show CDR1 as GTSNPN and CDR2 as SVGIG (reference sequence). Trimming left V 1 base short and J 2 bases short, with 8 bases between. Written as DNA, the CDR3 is TGTGCCTGGAGTGCGGACAGTAACACTGAAGCTTTCTTT. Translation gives CAWSADSNTEAFF.

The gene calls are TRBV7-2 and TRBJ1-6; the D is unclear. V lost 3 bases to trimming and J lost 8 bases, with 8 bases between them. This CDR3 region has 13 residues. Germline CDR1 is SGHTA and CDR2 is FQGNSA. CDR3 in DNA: TGTGCCAGCAGCTTTGGCCGGGATTCACCCCTCCACTTT. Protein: CASSFGRDSPLHF.

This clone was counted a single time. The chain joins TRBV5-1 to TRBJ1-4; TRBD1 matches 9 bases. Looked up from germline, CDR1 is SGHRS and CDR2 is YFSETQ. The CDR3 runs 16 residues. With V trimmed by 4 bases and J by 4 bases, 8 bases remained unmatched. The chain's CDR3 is CASSRTPGQGNEKLFF. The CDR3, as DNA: TGCGCCAGCAGCCGTACTCCGGGACAGGGTAATGAAAAACTGTTTTTT. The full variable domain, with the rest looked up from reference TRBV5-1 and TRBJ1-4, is KAGVTQTPRYLIKTRGQQVTLSCSPISGHRSVSWYQQTPGQGLQFLFEYFSETQRNKGNFPGRFSGRQFSNSRSEMNVSTLELGDSALYLCASSRTPGQGNEKLFFGSGTQLSVL.